This TCR beta chain comes out of a study of cytomegalovirus exposure and HLA in healthy donors. Study-level points and caveats: Reported performance of the classifier showed diagnosis of cytomegalovirus status with high specificity and sensitivity. Relative to equally common others, HLA-associated TCR beta chains showed greater clonal expansion in a later analysis.

Trimming took 11 bases from V and 5 from J, leaving 19 bases between them. The CDR3 totals 13 residues. Per the germline V gene, CDR1 is SGHVS and CDR2 is FNYEAQ. Of note for this clone: The antigen remains unidentified.

The PCR used 60 Vbeta and 13 Jbeta primers. Sequenced by immunoSEQ multiplex PCR; TCRdb stores in-frame clones only, minus some. Of fewer than 200,000 clones listed, roughly 75% are singletons. The source of this sequence is a man aged 18 to 29 in good health and CMV-seronegative. This sequence joins TRBV7-6 and TRBJ2-7, with no clear D. The sample was PBMCs. CDR3 region: CAPHCKTLNEQYF. DNA for the CDR3: TGTGCCCCCCATTGTAAAACTCTAAACGAGCAGTACTTC.